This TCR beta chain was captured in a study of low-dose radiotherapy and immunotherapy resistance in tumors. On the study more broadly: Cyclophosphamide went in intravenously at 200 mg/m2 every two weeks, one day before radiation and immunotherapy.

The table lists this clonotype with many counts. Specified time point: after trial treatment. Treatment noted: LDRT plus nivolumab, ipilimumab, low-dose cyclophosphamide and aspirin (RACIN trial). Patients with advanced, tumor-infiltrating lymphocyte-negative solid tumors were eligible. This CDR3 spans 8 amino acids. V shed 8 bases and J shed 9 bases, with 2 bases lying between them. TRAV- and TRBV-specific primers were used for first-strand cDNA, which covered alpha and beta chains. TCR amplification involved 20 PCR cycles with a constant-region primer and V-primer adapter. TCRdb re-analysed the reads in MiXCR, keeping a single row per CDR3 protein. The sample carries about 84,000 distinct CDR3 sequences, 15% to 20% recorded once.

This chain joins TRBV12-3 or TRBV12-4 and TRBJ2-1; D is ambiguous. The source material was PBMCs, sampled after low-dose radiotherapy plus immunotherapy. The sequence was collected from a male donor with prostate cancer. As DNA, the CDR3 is TGTGCCAGCGGTGAGCAGTTCTTC. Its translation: CASGEQFF.